This TCR beta chain was identified during a study of blood T cell repertoires in COVID-19. Whole-study context: Acute-phase and convalescent COVID-19 samples originated in the United States, Italy and Spain. In each case, the material was cDNA or gDNA derived from T cells, B-cell-depleted T cells, or PBMCs.

This clone was detected ten times or more. CDR1 MNHEY and CDR2 SVGAGI come from the germline V gene. The ends were cut back, 6 bases at V and 5 bases at J, with 10 bases in the middle. The CDR3 is 13 residues long. As handled by the study authors: Amplification with reference gene primers provided the estimates of nucleated cell counts. Assay used: immunoSEQ multiplex PCR; TCRdb lists only in-frame clones, some missing. V, J and clone size were drawn from that table, and D and trimming were deduced from the DNA. Of approximately 150,000 clones listed, about four fifths are singletons. The chain is built from TRBV6-5 and TRBJ1-4; D gene uncertain. The clonotype comes from a man aged 70-80 years who had recovered from COVID-19. The specimen was peripheral blood. CDR3 amino acids: CASSSRRNEKLFF. As DNA, the CDR3 is TGTGCCAGCAGCTCCCGTAGAAATGAAAAACTGTTTTTT.